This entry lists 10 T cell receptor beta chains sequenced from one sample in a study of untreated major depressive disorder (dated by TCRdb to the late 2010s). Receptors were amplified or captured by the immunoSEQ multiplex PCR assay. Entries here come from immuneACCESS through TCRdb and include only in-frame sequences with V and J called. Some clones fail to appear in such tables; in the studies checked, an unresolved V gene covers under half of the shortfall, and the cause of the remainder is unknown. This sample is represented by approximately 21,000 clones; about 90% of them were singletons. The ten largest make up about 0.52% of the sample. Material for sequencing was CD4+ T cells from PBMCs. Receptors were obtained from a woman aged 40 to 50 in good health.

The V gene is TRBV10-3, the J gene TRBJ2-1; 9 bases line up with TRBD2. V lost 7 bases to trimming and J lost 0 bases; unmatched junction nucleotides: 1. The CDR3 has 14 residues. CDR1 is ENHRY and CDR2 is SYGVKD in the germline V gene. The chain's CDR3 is CAIKAGGSYNEQFF. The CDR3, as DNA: TGTGCCATCAAAGCGGGAGGCTCCTACAATGAGCAGTTCTTC.

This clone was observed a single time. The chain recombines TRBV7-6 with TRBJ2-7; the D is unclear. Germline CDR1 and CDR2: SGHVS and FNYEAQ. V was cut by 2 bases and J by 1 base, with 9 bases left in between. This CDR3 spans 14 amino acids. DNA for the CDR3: TGTGCCAGCAGCTTAATCCACGGGTCCTACGAGCAGTACTTC. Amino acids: CASSLIHGSYEQYF.

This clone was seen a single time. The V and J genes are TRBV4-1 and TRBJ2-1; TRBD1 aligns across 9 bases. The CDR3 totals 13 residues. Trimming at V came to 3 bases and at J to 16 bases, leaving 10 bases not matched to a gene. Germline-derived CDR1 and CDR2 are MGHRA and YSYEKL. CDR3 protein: CASSQGQGFVPFF. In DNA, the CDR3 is TGCGCCAGCAGCCAGGGACAGGGATTTGTTCCTTTCTTC.

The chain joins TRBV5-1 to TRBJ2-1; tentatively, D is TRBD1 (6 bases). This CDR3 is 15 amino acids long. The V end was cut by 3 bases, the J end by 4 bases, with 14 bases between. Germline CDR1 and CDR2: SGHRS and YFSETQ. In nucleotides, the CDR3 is TGCGCCAGCAGCTCCGGGACAACAACGTACAATGAGCAGTTCTTC. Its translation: CASSSGTTTYNEQFF.

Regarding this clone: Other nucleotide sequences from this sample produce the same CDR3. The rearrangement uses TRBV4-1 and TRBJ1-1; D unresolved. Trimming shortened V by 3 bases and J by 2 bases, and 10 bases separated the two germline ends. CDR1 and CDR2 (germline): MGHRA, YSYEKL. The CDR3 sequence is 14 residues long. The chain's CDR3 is CASSHPLRNTEAFF. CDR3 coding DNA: TGCGCCAGCAGCCACCCTCTGAGAAACACTGAAGCTTTCTTT.

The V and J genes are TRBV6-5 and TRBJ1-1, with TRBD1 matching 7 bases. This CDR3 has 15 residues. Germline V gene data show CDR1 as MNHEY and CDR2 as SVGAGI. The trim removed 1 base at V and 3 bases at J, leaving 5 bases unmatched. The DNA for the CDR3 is TGTGCCAGCAGTTACTATCAGGGGGGCGACACTGAAGCTTTCTTT. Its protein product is CASSYYQGGDTEAFF.

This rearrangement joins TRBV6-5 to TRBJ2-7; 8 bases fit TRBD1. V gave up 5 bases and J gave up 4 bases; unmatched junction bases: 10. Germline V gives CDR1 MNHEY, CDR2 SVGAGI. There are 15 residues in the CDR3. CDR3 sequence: CASSPSGQGGYEQYV. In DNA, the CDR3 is TGTGCCAGCAGTCCCTCCGGACAGGGCGGGTACGAGCAGTACGTC.

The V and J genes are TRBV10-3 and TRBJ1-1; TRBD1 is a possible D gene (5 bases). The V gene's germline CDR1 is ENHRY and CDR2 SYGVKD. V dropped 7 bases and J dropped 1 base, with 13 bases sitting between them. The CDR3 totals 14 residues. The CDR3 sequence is CAITWGDGNTEAFF. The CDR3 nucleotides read TGTGCCATCACGTGGGGGGACGGGAACACTGAAGCTTTCTTT.

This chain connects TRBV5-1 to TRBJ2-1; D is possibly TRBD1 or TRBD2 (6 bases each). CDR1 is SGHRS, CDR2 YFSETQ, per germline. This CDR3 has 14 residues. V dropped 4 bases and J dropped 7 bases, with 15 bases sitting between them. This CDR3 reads CASSPRGQRNEQFF. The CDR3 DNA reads TGCGCCAGCAGCCCACGGGGGCAGAGGAATGAGCAGTTCTTC.

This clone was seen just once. CDR3 DNA: TGCGCCAGCAGCCAGGGCGGGACCCTCGCCGGGGAGCTGTTTTTT. It translates to CASSQGGTLAGELFF. This rearrangement joins TRBV4-1 to TRBJ2-2; TRBD2 might be the D (6 bases). Per the germline V gene, CDR1 is MGHRA and CDR2 is YSYEKL. This CDR3 region has 15 residues. The germline V and J ends were trimmed by 3 bases and 6 bases, with 14 bases remaining between them.